This T cell receptor (beta chain) was observed in a study of a mutant IDH1 vaccine in newly diagnosed glioma. Looking at the study overall: Initiation of the vaccine course occurred 4-6 weeks after radiotherapy alone, or alongside temozolomide cycles. Patients got radiotherapy, temozolomide, or both beforehand, and most got both.

Time point specified: week 5, during vaccination. Every vaccination contained 300 ug of the mutant IDH1 20-mer peptide and was paired with topical imiquimod. New astrocytomas of WHO grade 3 or 4 that were IDH1-mutant and ATRX-lost were found in the donors. The data were produced by immunoSEQ multiplex PCR, yet TCRdb's version contains in-frame clones alone and is incomplete. The profile shows over 45,000 clones, around 80% of them singletons. Study results and limitations: The authors found pseudoprogression apparently unrelated to changes in top peripheral T cell clonotypes.

The CDR3 sequence is 14 residues long. Germline CDR1 reads MNHNY; CDR2 reads SVGAGI (reference sequence). V shed 0 bases and J shed 10 bases, with 13 bases lying between them. This clone was picked up a small number of times. What it recognizes is unknown. The sample was PBMCs, taken from a glioma patient whose treatment included an IDH1 peptide vaccine. The gene calls are TRBV6-6 and TRBJ1-5; a weak D match, TRBD1 (5 bases). This TCR derives from a man aged 25 to 40 with glioma. The CDR3 is CASSYSTASQPQHF. CDR3 in DNA: TGTGCCAGCAGTTACTCGACAGCCTCCCAACCCCAGCATTTT.